Here is one T cell receptor (beta chain) with its context. The PCR ran on 60 Vbeta and 13 Jbeta primers. The repertoire was sequenced with immunoSEQ multiplex PCR; TCRdb's copy has only in-frame clones and lacks some. The table includes more than 95,000 clones, 17% detected once. The sample originates from a study of cytomegalovirus exposure and HLA in healthy donors. Looked up from germline, CDR1 is SGHNT and CDR2 is YENEEA. With 2 bases clipped from V and 0 bases from J, the junction kept 9 bases outside the gene matches. This CDR3 has 18 residues. The chain uses TRBV11-3 and TRBJ2-1, with TRBD2 identical over 8 bases. Sequencing was carried out using PBMCs. The sequence derives from a female donor in good health and CMV-seropositive. Here the CDR3 DNA reads TGTGCCAGCAGCTTAAGGTCTAGCGGGTCCCCCTCCTACAATGAGCAGTTCTTC. This gives the protein CASSLRSSGSPSYNEQFF.